A selection of T cell receptor beta chains follows, all from one sample in a study of T cells after yellow fever vaccination. TCRdb reprocessed the 5' RACE reads via MiXCR and lists one record per CDR3 protein. The table includes about 360,000 distinct CDR3 sequences, approximately 6% detected once. This specimen consisted of PBMCs, obtained 5 days after the yellow fever booster vaccination. These receptors all stem from a man aged 25-45 years who received the YFV17D yellow fever vaccine. The CDR3 runs from the conserved cysteine through the conserved F or W. Each record gives: D gene, V gene, clone size, J gene, CDR3 protein, CDR3 DNA. D genes are given only for firm matches. Only part of the rows carry a size: once, few, many, or a class if the clone is expanded.

d_call: .; v_call: TRBV20-1; clone_size: few; j_call: TRBJ2-3; cdr3_aa: CSARAPEGVDTQYF; cdr3_nt: TGCAGTGCTAGAGCTCCGGAGGGGGTGGATACGCAGTATTTT
d_call: .; v_call: TRBV5-6; clone_size: .; j_call: TRBJ2-3; cdr3_aa: CASSSRTADTQYF; cdr3_nt: TGTGCCAGCAGCTCAAGGACAGCAGATACGCAGTATTTT
d_call: TRBD2; v_call: TRBV20-1; clone_size: few; j_call: TRBJ2-3; cdr3_aa: CSEKGLAGADTQYF; cdr3_nt: TGCAGTGAAAAGGGACTAGCGGGAGCAGATACGCAGTATTTT
d_call: .; v_call: TRBV12-3/TRBV12-4; clone_size: few; j_call: TRBJ1-5; cdr3_aa: CASSPQGTDQPQHF; cdr3_nt: TGTGCCAGCAGTCCCCAGGGGACGGATCAGCCCCAGCATTTT
d_call: .; v_call: TRBV20-1; clone_size: .; j_call: TRBJ1-6; cdr3_aa: CSATSRNSPLHF; cdr3_nt: TGCAGTGCTACCAGTAGGAATTCACCCCTCCACTTT
d_call: TRBD1; v_call: TRBV7-8; clone_size: few; j_call: TRBJ2-5; cdr3_aa: CASEKNRGETQYF; cdr3_nt: TGTGCCAGCGAAAAAAACAGGGGAGAGACCCAGTACTTC
d_call: TRBD1; v_call: TRBV5-1; clone_size: few; j_call: TRBJ2-2; cdr3_aa: CASSLGTGGTRELFF; cdr3_nt: TGCGCCAGCAGCCTCGGGACAGGGGGTACCAGGGAGCTGTTTTTT
d_call: .; v_call: TRBV5-1; clone_size: many; j_call: TRBJ2-1; cdr3_aa: CASSRSEGSYNEQFF; cdr3_nt: TGCGCCAGCAGCAGAAGCGAGGGCTCCTACAATGAGCAGTTCTTC
d_call: .; v_call: TRBV10-3; clone_size: .; j_call: TRBJ2-5; cdr3_aa: CAISEGLHKETQYF; cdr3_nt: TGTGCCATCAGTGAAGGCCTGCACAAAGAGACCCAGTACTTC
d_call: TRBD1; v_call: TRBV7-3; clone_size: many; j_call: TRBJ2-1; cdr3_aa: CASSLNRQGGEQFF; cdr3_nt: TGTGCCAGCAGCTTAAACAGACAGGGGGGTGAGCAGTTCTTC
d_call: TRBD1; v_call: TRBV7-6; clone_size: .; j_call: TRBJ2-5; cdr3_aa: CASSFGQGRETQYF; cdr3_nt: TGTGCCAGCAGCTTCGGACAGGGCCGGGAGACCCAGTACTTC
d_call: .; v_call: TRBV4-3; clone_size: .; j_call: TRBJ2-5; cdr3_aa: CASSQDRAYRFRGETQYF; cdr3_nt: TGCGCCAGCAGCCAAGATAGGGCATACCGATTCCGGGGAGAGACCCAGTACTTC
d_call: .; v_call: TRBV12-3/TRBV12-4; clone_size: .; j_call: TRBJ1-5; cdr3_aa: CASSLVQQPQHF; cdr3_nt: TGTGCCAGCAGTTTAGTACAGCAGCCCCAGCATTTT
d_call: TRBD1; v_call: TRBV4-1; clone_size: many; j_call: TRBJ2-2; cdr3_aa: CASSRQGAVAGELFF; cdr3_nt: TGCGCCAGCAGCAGACAGGGGGCGGTCGCCGGGGAGCTGTTTTTT
d_call: .; v_call: TRBV12-3/TRBV12-4; clone_size: few; j_call: TRBJ2-7; cdr3_aa: CASSLDKEQYF; cdr3_nt: TGTGCCAGCAGTTTAGATAAAGAGCAGTACTTC
d_call: TRBD1; v_call: TRBV20-1; clone_size: many; j_call: TRBJ2-5; cdr3_aa: CSARGQQETQYF; cdr3_nt: TGCAGTGCTCGGGGACAGCAAGAGACCCAGTACTTC
d_call: TRBD2; v_call: TRBV5-1; clone_size: many; j_call: TRBJ2-5; cdr3_aa: CASRSGTSGRVSMWTQYF; cdr3_nt: TGCGCCAGCCGTTCCGGGACTAGCGGGAGGGTGTCCATGTGGACCCAGTACTTC
d_call: .; v_call: TRBV10-2; clone_size: many; j_call: TRBJ2-1; cdr3_aa: CASSLNYEQFF; cdr3_nt: TGCGCCAGCAGCCTGAATTATGAGCAGTTCTTC
d_call: .; v_call: TRBV5-1; clone_size: .; j_call: TRBJ2-3; cdr3_aa: CASSPYFDQQYF; cdr3_nt: TGCGCCAGCAGCCCTTACTTCGACCAGCAGTATTTT
d_call: .; v_call: TRBV15; clone_size: .; j_call: TRBJ2-1; cdr3_aa: CATSRATSYNEQFF; cdr3_nt: TGTGCCACCAGCAGAGCAACTAGCTACAATGAGCAGTTCTTC
d_call: TRBD1; v_call: TRBV20-1; clone_size: few; j_call: TRBJ1-2; cdr3_aa: CSARRTGHDYGYTF; cdr3_nt: TGCAGTGCTAGAAGGACAGGGCATGACTATGGCTACACCTTC
d_call: TRBD1; v_call: TRBV6-5; clone_size: few; j_call: TRBJ2-7; cdr3_aa: CASSYGTGGDEQYF; cdr3_nt: TGTGCCAGCAGTTACGGGACAGGGGGGGACGAGCAGTACTTC
d_call: TRBD1; v_call: TRBV18; clone_size: .; j_call: TRBJ2-7; cdr3_aa: CASSERGQTYEQYF; cdr3_nt: TGTGCCAGCTCGGAGAGGGGACAGACCTACGAGCAGTACTTC
d_call: TRBD1; v_call: TRBV19; clone_size: .; j_call: TRBJ1-5; cdr3_aa: CASGQDRRYQPQHF; cdr3_nt: TGTGCCAGCGGACAGGACCGACGCTATCAGCCCCAGCATTTT
d_call: TRBD2; v_call: TRBV20-1; clone_size: .; j_call: TRBJ2-5; cdr3_aa: CSASRGGDRETQYF; cdr3_nt: TGCAGTGCCAGCCGGGGGGGCGATCGGGAGACCCAGTACTTC
d_call: .; v_call: TRBV5-6; clone_size: many; j_call: TRBJ2-5; cdr3_aa: CASSLALVETQYF; cdr3_nt: TGTGCCAGCAGCCTGGCCCTTGTGGAGACCCAGTACTTC
d_call: .; v_call: TRBV30; clone_size: many; j_call: TRBJ2-7; cdr3_aa: CAWSRGNSYEQYF; cdr3_nt: TGTGCCTGGAGTCGGGGGAACTCCTACGAGCAGTACTTC
d_call: TRBD1; v_call: TRBV27; clone_size: many; j_call: TRBJ2-7; cdr3_aa: CASSYGTGLYEQYF; cdr3_nt: TGTGCCAGCAGCTACGGGACAGGGCTCTACGAGCAGTACTTC
d_call: TRBD1; v_call: TRBV6-5; clone_size: few; j_call: TRBJ1-5; cdr3_aa: CASSSGQGHQPQHF; cdr3_nt: TGTGCCAGCAGTTCCGGACAGGGACATCAGCCCCAGCATTTT
d_call: TRBD2; v_call: TRBV10-3; clone_size: .; j_call: TRBJ2-7; cdr3_aa: CAISRSSGRATPRYKQYF; cdr3_nt: TGTGCCATCAGTAGGAGTAGCGGGAGGGCCACCCCCCGCTACAAGCAGTACTTC
d_call: .; v_call: TRBV7-9; clone_size: few; j_call: TRBJ2-7; cdr3_aa: CASSRETGSYEQYF; cdr3_nt: TGTGCCAGCAGCCGGGAAACAGGGAGCTACGAGCAGTACTTC